This entry lists 4 T cell receptor beta chains sequenced from one sample in a study of shared clonotypes between healthy human individuals. Using immunoSEQ multiplex PCR, the repertoire was profiled, and TCRdb retains in-frame clones only, with some absent. The sample shows about 2.4 million clones, approximately 90% of them seen only once. Sequenced sample: naive CD4+ T cells sorted from blood. Subset indicated: CD45RA+ positively selected. These receptors all stem from a man younger than 35 in good health.

This rearrangement joins TRBV5-1 to TRBJ2-5, with D perhaps TRBD1 (5 bases). Germline CDR1 and CDR2: SGHRS and YFSETQ. V was clipped by 0 bases and J by 5 bases, with 23 bases between them. This CDR3 has 18 amino acids. CDR3 protein: CASSLEGWAPGETETQYF. The DNA of the CDR3 is TGCGCCAGCAGCTTGGAGGGGTGGGCCCCTGGGGAAACGGAGACCCAGTACTTC.

This chain uses TRBV9 with TRBJ1-4; a weak D match, TRBD1 (5 bases). The ends were cut back, 4 bases at V and 7 bases at J, with 17 bases in the middle. Germline V gives CDR1 SGDLS, CDR2 YYNGEE. The CDR3 contains 15 residues. CDR3: CASSSSGTLGEKLFF. DNA of the CDR3: TGTGCCAGCAGCTCCTCCGGGACTTTGGGTGAAAAACTGTTTTTT.

The rearrangement joins TRBV18 to TRBJ2-7; TRBD2 matches 13 bases. CDR3 size: 18 residues. Germline CDR1 KGHSH, CDR2 LQKENI. V lost 2 bases, J lost 0 bases, and 7 bases stayed unmatched. The CDR3 nucleotides read TGTGCCAGCTCACCAGGGACTAGCGGGATAACTAGCTCCTACGAGCAGTACTTC. Its protein is CASSPGTSGITSSYEQYF.

The rearrangement joins TRBV5-1 to TRBJ1-4, with unresolved D. The ends were cut back, 0 bases at V and 7 bases at J, with 22 bases in the middle. The CDR3 loop spans 18 amino acids. Per the germline V gene, CDR1 is SGHRS and CDR2 is YFSETQ. This CDR3 reads CASSLGSTATTLPEKLFF. DNA for the CDR3: TGCGCCAGCAGCTTGGGTAGCACAGCAACAACTTTACCTGAAAAACTGTTTTTT.